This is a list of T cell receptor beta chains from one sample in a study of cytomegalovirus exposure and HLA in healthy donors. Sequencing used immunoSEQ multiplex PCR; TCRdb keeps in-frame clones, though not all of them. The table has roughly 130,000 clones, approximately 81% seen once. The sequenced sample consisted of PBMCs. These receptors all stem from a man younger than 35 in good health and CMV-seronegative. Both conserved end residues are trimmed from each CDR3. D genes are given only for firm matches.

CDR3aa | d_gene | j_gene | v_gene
ASRPPAGRTDTQY | TRBD2 | TRBJ2-3 | TRBV6-6
ASSILGLAADNEQF | TRBD2 | TRBJ2-1 | TRBV19
ARPGQGTFSNQPQH | TRBD1 | TRBJ1-5 | TRBV27
ASSYDSELGYEQY | . | TRBJ2-7 | TRBV6-5
ASRYENNQPQH | . | TRBJ1-5 | TRBV2
STFLEPGLAEASYEQY | TRBD2 | TRBJ2-7 | TRBV7-9
ASSLVAAQLGTDTQY | . | TRBJ2-3 | TRBV7-2
ASSYAAESSYNEQF | . | TRBJ2-1 | TRBV6-5
ASSFAGQEKLF | TRBD1 | TRBJ1-4 | TRBV7-9
ASSLLAGFTDTQY | TRBD2 | TRBJ2-3 | TRBV7-9
ASSYSISGRPYEQY | TRBD2 | . | TRBV6-5
ASSLLSDPNYGYT | . | TRBJ1-2 | TRBV28
ASSIFEGNTEAF | . | TRBJ1-1 | TRBV19
ASSAGGWDEKLF | . | TRBJ1-4 | TRBV25-1
ASSQDGLAHQETQY | TRBD2 | TRBJ2-5 | TRBV4-2
ASSLGDRVPDYEQY | TRBD1 | TRBJ2-7 | TRBV14
ASSPQTGGINTEAF | TRBD1 | TRBJ1-1 | TRBV9
ASSIAGGPNEQF | TRBD2 | TRBJ2-1 | TRBV19
ARRTAQGTEAF | . | TRBJ1-1 | TRBV2
ASSQPGRHEENEQF | . | TRBJ2-1 | TRBV4-1
SASSSYGYT | . | TRBJ1-2 | TRBV20-1
ASSPRLDQETQY | . | TRBJ2-5 | TRBV9
ASSSPGQGAFEQY | TRBD1 | TRBJ2-7 | TRBV7-2
ASRVRTGNEKLF | TRBD1 | TRBJ1-4 | TRBV6-5
SVNRPGANEKLF | . | TRBJ1-4 | TRBV29-1
ASSVNSGGTDTQY | TRBD2 | TRBJ2-3 | TRBV5-1
ASSPTGAAVGEAF | TRBD1 | TRBJ1-1 | TRBV18
ASSLDRGRNSPLH | . | TRBJ1-6 | TRBV5-1
ASSLGQPSYEQY | . | TRBJ2-7 | TRBV7-2
ASSLTGAGELF | . | TRBJ2-2 | TRBV5-1
ASSRDRENYGYT | TRBD1 | TRBJ1-2 | TRBV6-5
ASSLVPGVGEQF | . | TRBJ2-1 | TRBV7-8
ASSTGVEKLF | TRBD1 | TRBJ1-4 | TRBV28
ASSLGPPGGNEQF | TRBD2 | TRBJ2-1 | TRBV11-3
ASSLVWAGAGNTIY | . | TRBJ1-3 | TRBV11-2
ASSLAPDTQY | . | TRBJ2-3 | TRBV11-2
ASSPVLPGQDNYGYT | TRBD1 | TRBJ1-2 | TRBV18
ATSFFGGDSGIGQETQY | TRBD2 | TRBJ2-5 | TRBV15
ASSSGLAGNEQF | TRBD2 | TRBJ2-1 | TRBV11-3
ASSAGLAGTGELF | TRBD2 | TRBJ2-2 | TRBV19
ASKEAARPRETQY | . | TRBJ2-5 | TRBV19
ASSRDRVYEQY | TRBD1 | TRBJ2-7 | TRBV18
ASSDRAGACEQY | TRBD2 | TRBJ2-7 | TRBV5-1
ASSDKTSPSGNEQF | TRBD2 | TRBJ2-1 | TRBV6-1